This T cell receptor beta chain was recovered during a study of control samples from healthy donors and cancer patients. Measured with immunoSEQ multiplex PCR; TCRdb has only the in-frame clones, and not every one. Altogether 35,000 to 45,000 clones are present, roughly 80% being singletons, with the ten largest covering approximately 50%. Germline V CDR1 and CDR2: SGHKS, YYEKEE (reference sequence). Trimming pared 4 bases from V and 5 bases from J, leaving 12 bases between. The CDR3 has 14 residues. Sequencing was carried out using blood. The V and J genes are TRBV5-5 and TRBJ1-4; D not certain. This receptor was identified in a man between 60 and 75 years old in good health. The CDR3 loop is CASSLEDWNEKLFF. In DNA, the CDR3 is TGTGCCAGCAGCCTCGAGGACTGGAATGAAAAACTGTTTTTT.